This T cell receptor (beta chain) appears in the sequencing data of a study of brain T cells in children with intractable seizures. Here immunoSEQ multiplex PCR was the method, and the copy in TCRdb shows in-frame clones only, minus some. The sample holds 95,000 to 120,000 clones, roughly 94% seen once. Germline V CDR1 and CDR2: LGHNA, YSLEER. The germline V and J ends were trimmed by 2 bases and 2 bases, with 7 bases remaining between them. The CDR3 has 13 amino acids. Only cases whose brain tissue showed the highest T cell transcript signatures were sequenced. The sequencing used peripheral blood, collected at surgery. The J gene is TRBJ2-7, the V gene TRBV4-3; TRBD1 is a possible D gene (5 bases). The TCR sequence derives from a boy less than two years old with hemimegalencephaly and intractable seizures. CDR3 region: CASSQFRAYEQYF. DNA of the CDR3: TGCGCCAGCAGCCAATTCAGGGCCTACGAGCAGTACTTC.